This TCR beta chain appears in the sequencing data of a study of cytotoxic CD8 clonotypes in ibrutinib-treated CLL. The CDR3 runs to 16 residues. Germline CDR1 reads SEHNR; CDR2 reads FQNEAQ (reference sequence). After removal of 4 bases from V and 4 bases from J, the junction contained 8 bases not matched to a gene. The table lists this clone with a count of one. Its cognate antigen is unknown. Depths of 1 in 200,000 to 1 in 1 million T cells were the sequencing target. Generated by immunoSEQ multiplex PCR, the TCRdb table keeps only in-frame clones and is missing some. The sample yields some 200,000 clones, over 60% seen once. Whole-study results and caveats: Clonality went higher at ibrutinib response and then dropped back toward baseline at progression. Baseline clonality exceeded age-matched healthy donors and tracked circulating CD8+ T-cell counts. The study found public clonotypes uncommon, contracting or stable on treatment.

Here the sequenced sample was PBMCs, taken after 24 months of ibrutinib treatment. V gene TRBV7-9 combines with J gene TRBJ2-1, with 9 bases aligning to TRBD2. The sequence came from a human donor with chronic lymphocytic leukemia. CDR3 sequence (DNA): TGTGCCAGCAGCTCCGCGACTAGCGGAAATTACAATGAGCAGTTCTTC. Translation gives CASSSATSGNYNEQFF.